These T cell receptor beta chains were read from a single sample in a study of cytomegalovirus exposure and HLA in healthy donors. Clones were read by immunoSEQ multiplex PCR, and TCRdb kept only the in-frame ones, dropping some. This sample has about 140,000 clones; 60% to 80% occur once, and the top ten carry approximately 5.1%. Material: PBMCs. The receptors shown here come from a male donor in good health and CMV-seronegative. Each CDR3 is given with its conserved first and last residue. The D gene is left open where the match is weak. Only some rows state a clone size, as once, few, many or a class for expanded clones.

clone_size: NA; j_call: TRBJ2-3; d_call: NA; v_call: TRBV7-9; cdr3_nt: TGTGCCAGCAGCCCCCGAAAGGGGAGCACAGATACGCAGTATTTT; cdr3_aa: CASSPRKGSTDTQYF
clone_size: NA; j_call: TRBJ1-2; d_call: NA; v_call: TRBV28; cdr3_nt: TGTGCCTCCCAAGGGAGGATTTCGGGTTTAGCTAACTATGGCTACACCTTC; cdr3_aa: CASQGRISGLANYGYTF
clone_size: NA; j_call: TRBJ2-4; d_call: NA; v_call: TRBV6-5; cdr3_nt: TGTGCCAGCAGTCAGACCCCCGAGGGCAAAAACATTCAGTACTTC; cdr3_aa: CASSQTPEGKNIQYF
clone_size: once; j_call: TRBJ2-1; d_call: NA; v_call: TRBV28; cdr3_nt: TGTGCCAGCGGGGGCGGCAATGAGCAGTTCTTC; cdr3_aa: CASGGGNEQFF
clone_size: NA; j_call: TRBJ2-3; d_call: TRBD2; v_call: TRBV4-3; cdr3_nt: TGCGCCAGCAGCCACACTAGCGGGGGGGAAGATACGCAGTATTTT; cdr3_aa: CASSHTSGGEDTQYF
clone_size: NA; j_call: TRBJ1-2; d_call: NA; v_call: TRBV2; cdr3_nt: TGTGCCAGCAGTGATTTGGCGGGTTTGACTGGCTACACCTTC; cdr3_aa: CASSDLAGLTGYTF
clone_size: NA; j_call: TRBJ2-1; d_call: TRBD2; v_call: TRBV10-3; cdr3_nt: TGTGCCATCAGTGGGGCGGGGGGATTCGGTGAGCAGTTCTTC; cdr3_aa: CAISGAGGFGEQFF
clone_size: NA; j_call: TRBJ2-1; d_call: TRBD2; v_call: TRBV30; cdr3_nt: TGTGCCTGGAGTGGTGAAGCGGGGGCGAATGAGCAGTTCTTC; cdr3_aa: CAWSGEAGANEQFF
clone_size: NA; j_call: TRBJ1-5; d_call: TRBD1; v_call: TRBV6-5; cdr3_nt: TGTGCCAGCAGTACAGGGGGAAGTCAGCCCCAGCATTTT; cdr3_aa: CASSTGGSQPQHF
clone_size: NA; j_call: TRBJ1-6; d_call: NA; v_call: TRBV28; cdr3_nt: TGTGCCAGCAGTTTATTCGTTGGGTCGTCGACGGAGACACCCCTCCACTTT; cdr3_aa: CASSLFVGSSTETPLHF
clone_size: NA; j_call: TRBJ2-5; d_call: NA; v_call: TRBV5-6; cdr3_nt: TGTGCCAGCAGCCTCCCCCCAGCGGCGGCCCAGTACTTC; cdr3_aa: CASSLPPAAAQYF
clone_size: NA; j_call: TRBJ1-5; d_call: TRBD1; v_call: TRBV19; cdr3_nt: TGTGCCAGTAGTTTCTCACAGGGGAATCAGCCCCAGCATTTT; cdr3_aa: CASSFSQGNQPQHF
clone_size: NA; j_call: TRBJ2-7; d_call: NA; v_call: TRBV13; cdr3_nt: TGTGCCAGCAGCTTAATGGGGGGGCACTACGAGCAGTACTTC; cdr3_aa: CASSLMGGHYEQYF
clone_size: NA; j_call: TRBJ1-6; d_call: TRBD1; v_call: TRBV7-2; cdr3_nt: TGTGCCAGCAGCCACACAGGGGGCTGGTATAATTCACCCCTCCACTTT; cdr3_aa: CASSHTGGWYNSPLHF
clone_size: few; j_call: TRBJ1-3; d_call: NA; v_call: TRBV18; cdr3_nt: TGTGCCAGCTCACCCTCGGGGATCGGGTCTGGAAACACCATATATTTT; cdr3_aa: CASSPSGIGSGNTIYF
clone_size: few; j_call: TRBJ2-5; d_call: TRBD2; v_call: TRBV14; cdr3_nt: TGTGCCAGCAGGGGACTAGCACAAGAGACCCAGTACTTC; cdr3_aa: CASRGLAQETQYF
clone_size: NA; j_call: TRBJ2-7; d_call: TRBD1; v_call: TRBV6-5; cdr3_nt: TGTGCCAGCAGTTCTCTAACCGGGACAGGGGGTAGGCAGTACTTC; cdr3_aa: CASSSLTGTGGRQYF
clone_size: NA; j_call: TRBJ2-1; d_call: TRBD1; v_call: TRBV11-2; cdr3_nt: TGTGCCAGCAGCTTAGTGGGACAGGGGCTCGGTAATGAGCAGTTCTTC; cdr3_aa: CASSLVGQGLGNEQFF
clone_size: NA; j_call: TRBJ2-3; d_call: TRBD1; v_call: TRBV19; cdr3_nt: TGTGCCAGCGGGGACAGGGCTAGCACAGATACGCAGTATTTT; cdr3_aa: CASGDRASTDTQYF
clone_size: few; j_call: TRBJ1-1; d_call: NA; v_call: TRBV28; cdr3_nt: TGTGCCAGCAGTTTGTCAGGGATAACTTTCTTT; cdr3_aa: CASSLSGITFF
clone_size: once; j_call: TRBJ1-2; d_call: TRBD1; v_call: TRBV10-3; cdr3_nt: TGTGCCATCAGTTCCACAGGGGACTATGGCTACACCTTC; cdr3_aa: CAISSTGDYGYTF
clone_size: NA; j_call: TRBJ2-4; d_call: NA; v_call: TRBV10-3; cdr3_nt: TGTGCCATCAGTGAAGGTACAGGGTATCAGTACTTC; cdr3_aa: CAISEGTGYQYF
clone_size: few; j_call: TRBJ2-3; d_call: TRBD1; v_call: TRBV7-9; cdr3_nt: TGTGCCAGCAGCCCTAACAGGGGGAGCACAGATACGCAGTATTTT; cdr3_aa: CASSPNRGSTDTQYF
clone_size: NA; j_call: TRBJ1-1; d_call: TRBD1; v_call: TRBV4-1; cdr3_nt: TGCGCCAGCAGCCAACCCCCGGGACAGATGAACACTGAAGCTTTCTTT; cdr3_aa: CASSQPPGQMNTEAFF
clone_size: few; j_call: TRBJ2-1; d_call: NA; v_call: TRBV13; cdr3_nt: TGTGCCAGCAGCTTGGCAGGGTCGACCCATGAGCAGTTCTTC; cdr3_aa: CASSLAGSTHEQFF
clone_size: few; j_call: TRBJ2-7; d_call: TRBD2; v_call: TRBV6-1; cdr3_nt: TGTGCCAGCGCCCGCGGGGGGGCCTTAAACGAGCAGTACTTC; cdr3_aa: CASARGGALNEQYF
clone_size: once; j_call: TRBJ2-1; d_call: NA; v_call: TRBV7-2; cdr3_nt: TGTGCCAGCAGCTTTACCGTACGGGGTTTGATAGGCTACAATGAGCAGTTCTTC; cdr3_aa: CASSFTVRGLIGYNEQFF
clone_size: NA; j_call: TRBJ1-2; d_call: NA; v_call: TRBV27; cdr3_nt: TGTGCCAGCAGTTTGGCAGGGGCAAACTATGGCTACACCTTC; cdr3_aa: CASSLAGANYGYTF
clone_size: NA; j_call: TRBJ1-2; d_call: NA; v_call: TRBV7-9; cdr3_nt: TGTGCCAGCAGCTTCCTAGACTACAGGGATGACTACACCTTC; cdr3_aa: CASSFLDYRDDYTF
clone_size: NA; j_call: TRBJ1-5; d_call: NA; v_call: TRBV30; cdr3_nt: TGTGCCTGGAGTGTGGGGGGAACTTATAGCAATCAGCCCCAGCATTTT; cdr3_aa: CAWSVGGTYSNQPQHF
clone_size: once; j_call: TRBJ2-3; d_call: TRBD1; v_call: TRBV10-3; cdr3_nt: TGTGCCATCACAAGGACAGGGGGCATCACAGATACGCAGTATTTT; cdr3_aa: CAITRTGGITDTQYF
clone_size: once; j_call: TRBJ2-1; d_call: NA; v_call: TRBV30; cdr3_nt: TGTGCCTGGAGTGGACAGTATGAGCAGTTCTTC; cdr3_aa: CAWSGQYEQFF
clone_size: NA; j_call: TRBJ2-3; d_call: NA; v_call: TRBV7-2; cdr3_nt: TGTGCCAGCAGCGCCGGCGGGGAGACGCAGTATTTT; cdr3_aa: CASSAGGETQYF
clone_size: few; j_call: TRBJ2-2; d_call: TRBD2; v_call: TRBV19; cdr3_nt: TGTGCCAGTAGTATTAGGGGCGGGGGGGCCGGTGGCACCGGGGAGCTGTTTTTT; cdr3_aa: CASSIRGGGAGGTGELFF
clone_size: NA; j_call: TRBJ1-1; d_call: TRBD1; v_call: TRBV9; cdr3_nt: TGTGCCAGCAGCGTAGTAGGGGGCGTCGAAGCTTTCTTT; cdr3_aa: CASSVVGGVEAFF
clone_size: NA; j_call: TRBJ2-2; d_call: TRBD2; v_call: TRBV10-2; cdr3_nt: TGCGCCAGCAGTGAACAGCGGGGGAACGCCGGGGAGCTGTTTTTT; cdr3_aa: CASSEQRGNAGELFF
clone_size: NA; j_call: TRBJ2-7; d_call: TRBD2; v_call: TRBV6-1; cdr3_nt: TGTGCCAGCAGTGAATCTAGCGGGGCCTACTACGAGCAGTACTTC; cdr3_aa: CASSESSGAYYEQYF
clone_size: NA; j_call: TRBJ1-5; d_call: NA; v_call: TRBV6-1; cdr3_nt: TGTGCCAGCAGTGAACCTACAACAGGCGGCAATCAGCCCCAGCATTTT; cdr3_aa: CASSEPTTGGNQPQHF
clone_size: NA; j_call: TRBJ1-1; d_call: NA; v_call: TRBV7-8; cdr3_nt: TGTGCCACCACCCTTACGGGGGGAGCCACTGAAGCTTTCTTT; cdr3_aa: CATTLTGGATEAFF
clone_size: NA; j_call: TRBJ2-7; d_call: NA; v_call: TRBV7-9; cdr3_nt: TGTGCCAGCAGCCACTATACCGGGATTCACTACGAGCAGTACTTC; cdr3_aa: CASSHYTGIHYEQYF
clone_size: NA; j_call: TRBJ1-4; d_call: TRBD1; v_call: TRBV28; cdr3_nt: TGTGCCAGCAGCCCAATTGGACAGGGAAATGAAAAACTGTTTTTT; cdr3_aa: CASSPIGQGNEKLFF
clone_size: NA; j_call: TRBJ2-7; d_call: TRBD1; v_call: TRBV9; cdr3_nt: TGTGCCAGCAGCGTCGGGACAGCCTCCTACGAGCAGTACTTC; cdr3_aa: CASSVGTASYEQYF
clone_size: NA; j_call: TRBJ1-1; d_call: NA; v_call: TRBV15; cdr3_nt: TGTGCCACCAGCAGAGTTGTCGGTGATCCCGAAGCTTTCTTT; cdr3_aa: CATSRVVGDPEAFF
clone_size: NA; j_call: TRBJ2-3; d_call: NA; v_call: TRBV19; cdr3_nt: TGTGCCAGTAGGCTCGGGAACACACCCGGGGATACGCAGTATTTT; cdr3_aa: CASRLGNTPGDTQYF
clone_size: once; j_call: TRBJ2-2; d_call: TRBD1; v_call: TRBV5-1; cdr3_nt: TGCGCCAGCAGCCCGAGACAGGGTTGGACCGGGGAGCTGTTTTTT; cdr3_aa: CASSPRQGWTGELFF
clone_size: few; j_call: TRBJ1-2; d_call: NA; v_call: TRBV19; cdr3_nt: TGTGCCAGTAGTCCCGGTTATGGCTACACCTTC; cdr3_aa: CASSPGYGYTF
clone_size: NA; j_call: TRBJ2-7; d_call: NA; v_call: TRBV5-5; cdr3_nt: TGTGCCAGCAGCGCTGGACAGATCTACGAGCAGTACTTC; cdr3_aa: CASSAGQIYEQYF
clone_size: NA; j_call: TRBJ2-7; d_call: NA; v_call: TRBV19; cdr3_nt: TGTGCCAGTGAGGACAGTACCTACGAGCAGTACTTC; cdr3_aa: CASEDSTYEQYF
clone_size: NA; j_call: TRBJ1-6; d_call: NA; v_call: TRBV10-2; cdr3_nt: TGCGCCAGCAGTGAGGCAGGGTCACCACCCCTCCACTTT; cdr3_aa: CASSEAGSPPLHF
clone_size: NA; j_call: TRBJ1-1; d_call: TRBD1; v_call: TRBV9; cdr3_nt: TGTGCCAGCAGCGTTTTGGGGACAGACACTGAAGCTTTCTTT; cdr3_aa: CASSVLGTDTEAFF
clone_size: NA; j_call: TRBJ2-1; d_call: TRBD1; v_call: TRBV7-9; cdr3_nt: TGTGCCAGCAGCTTGGAGGACAGGGGAACGCAGTTCTTC; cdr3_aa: CASSLEDRGTQFF
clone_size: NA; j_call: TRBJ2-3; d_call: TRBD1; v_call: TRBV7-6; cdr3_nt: TGTGCCAGCAGTCGAACCTCGACCGGGACAGGGGACGTCACAGATACGCAGTATTTT; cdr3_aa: CASSRTSTGTGDVTDTQYF
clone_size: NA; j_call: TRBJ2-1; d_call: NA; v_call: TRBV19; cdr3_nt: TGTGCCAGTAGTATTGGACAGTCGAATGAGCAGTTCTTC; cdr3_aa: CASSIGQSNEQFF
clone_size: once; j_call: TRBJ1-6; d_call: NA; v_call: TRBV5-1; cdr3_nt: TGCGCCAGCAGCGAAAGGACTGATTCACCCCTCCACTTT; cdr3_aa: CASSERTDSPLHF
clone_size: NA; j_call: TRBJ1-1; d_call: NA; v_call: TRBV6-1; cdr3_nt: TGTGCCAGTTTGTCTAACACTGAAGCTTTCTTT; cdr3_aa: CASLSNTEAFF
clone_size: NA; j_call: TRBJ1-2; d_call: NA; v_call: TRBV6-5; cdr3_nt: TGTGCCAGCAGTCCTGATACGCGAGCTAACTATGGCTACACCTTC; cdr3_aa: CASSPDTRANYGYTF
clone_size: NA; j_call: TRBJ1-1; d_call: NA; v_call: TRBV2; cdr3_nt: TGTGCCAGCAAGAACAGGGAGGGCACTGAAGCTTTCTTT; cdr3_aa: CASKNREGTEAFF
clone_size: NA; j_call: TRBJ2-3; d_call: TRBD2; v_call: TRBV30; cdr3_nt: TGTGCCTGGAGTGTACGGGTGGGGACTAGCGGGGGCCTCCCGCAGTATTTT; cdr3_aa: CAWSVRVGTSGGLPQYF
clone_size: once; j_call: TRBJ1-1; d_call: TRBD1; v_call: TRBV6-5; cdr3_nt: TGTGCCAGCAGCCGGGACAGGGCTGGCACTGAAGCTTTCTTT; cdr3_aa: CASSRDRAGTEAFF
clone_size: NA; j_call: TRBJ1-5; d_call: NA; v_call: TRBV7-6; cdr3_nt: TGTGCCAGCAGCTTGGGGGGGGAGAGCAATCAGCCCCAGCATTTT; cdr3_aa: CASSLGGESNQPQHF